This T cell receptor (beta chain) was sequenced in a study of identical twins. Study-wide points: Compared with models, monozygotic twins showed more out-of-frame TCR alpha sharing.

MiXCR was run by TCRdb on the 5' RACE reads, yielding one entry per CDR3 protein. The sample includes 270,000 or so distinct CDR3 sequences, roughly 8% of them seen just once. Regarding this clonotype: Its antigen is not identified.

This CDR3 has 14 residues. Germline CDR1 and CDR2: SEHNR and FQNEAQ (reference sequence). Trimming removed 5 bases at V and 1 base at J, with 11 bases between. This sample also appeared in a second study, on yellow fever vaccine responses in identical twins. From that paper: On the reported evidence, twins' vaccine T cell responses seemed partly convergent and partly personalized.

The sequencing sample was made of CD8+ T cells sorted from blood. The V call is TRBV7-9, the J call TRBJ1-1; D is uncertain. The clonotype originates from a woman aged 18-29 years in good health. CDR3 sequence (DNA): TGTGCCAGCAGCCAAATTGAGGGGAACACTGAAGCTTTCTTT. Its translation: CASSQIEGNTEAFF.